These 2 T cell receptor beta chains originate from one sample sequenced in a study of regulatory T cells in long-lasting Graves disease. Noted time point: persistent/refractory GD, antithyroid drugs over 5 years with positive TRAb. Scientists built the TCR library using RNA that was extracted from PBMCs. Combining iRepertoire HTBI primers with Arm-PCR of CDR3 regions, the authors built TCR beta libraries. TCRdb analysed the multiplex PCR reads with MiXCR anew, one entry per CDR3 protein. The top ten clones hold around 20% of a sample with approximately 400,000 distinct CDR3 sequences, roughly 20% of them seen once. The specimen was peripheral blood mononuclear cells (PBMCs), collected when the disease was refractory, from a patient treated with antithyroid drugs. The receptors were sampled from a female donor with Graves disease.

The chain links TRBV11-2 to TRBJ2-7, with D tentatively TRBD1 or TRBD2 (5 bases each). Between the trimmed V and J ends, which lost 3 bases and 0 bases, there was a span of 12 bases. CDR3 length: 15 residues. Germline loops: CDR1 SGHAT, CDR2 FQNNGV. The chain's CDR3 is CASSFRDESSYEQYF. CDR3 bases: TGTGCCAGCAGCTTCCGGGACGAGAGCTCCTACGAGCAGTACTTC.

There are many counts of this clonotype. V and J are TRBV12-3 or TRBV12-4 and TRBJ1-1; no firm D call. The V and J ends lost 6 bases and 13 bases respectively, with 15 bases between them. This CDR3 has 11 amino acids. The chain's CDR3 is CASSTSATHFF. The DNA for the CDR3 is TGTGCCAGCAGCACCTCCGCGACACATTTCTTT.